This is a list of T cell receptor beta chains from one sample in a study of T cell changes during pregnancy in multiple sclerosis. Data came from immunoSEQ multiplex PCR; TCRdb stores just in-frame clones and leaves some out. The sample holds about 100,000 clones; roughly nine tenths are singletons and the top ten take 1% to 1.5%. This specimen consisted of peripheral blood, obtained in the second trimester of pregnancy. The source of these receptors is a female donor with multiple sclerosis, enrolled in a pregnancy study. Both conserved end residues are part of each CDR3. The D gene is left open where the match is weak. Size values are once, few and many counts, or a class for expanded clones, and some rows have none.

TRBJ1-1	14	.	TRBV28	TRBD1	CASSLFGTGVEAFF	TGTGCCAGCAGTTTATTTGGGACAGGGGTTGAAGCTTTCTTT
TRBJ2-1	13	.	TRBV10-2	.	CASSVRGGNEQFF	TGCGCCAGCAGTGTGCGGGGAGGCAATGAGCAGTTCTTC
TRBJ2-2	14	.	TRBV29-1	TRBD2	CSGKTSANTGELFF	TGCAGCGGCAAGACTAGCGCCAACACCGGGGAGCTGTTTTTT
TRBJ1-4	12	once	TRBV6-1	.	CASSEILQKLFF	TGTGCCAGCAGTGAAATCCTTCAAAAACTGTTTTTT
TRBJ2-3	15	.	TRBV30	TRBD2	CAYSGLAGNPDTQYF	TGTGCCTACTCGGGACTAGCGGGGAACCCAGATACGCAGTATTTT
TRBJ2-1	13	.	TRBV6-5	TRBD1	CASSRTGVGEQFF	TGTGCCAGCAGCCGAACAGGGGTGGGTGAGCAGTTCTTC
TRBJ2-3	16	.	TRBV4-1	TRBD2	CASSQAPSGKADTQYF	TGCGCCAGCAGCCAAGCTCCTAGCGGGAAAGCAGATACGCAGTATTTT
TRBJ1-6	14	once	TRBV18	.	CASSPGLENSPLHF	TGTGCCAGCTCACCCGGACTGGAAAATTCACCCCTCCACTTT
TRBJ2-5	15	.	TRBV5-1	TRBD2	CASSPGTSGVGTQYF	TGCGCCAGCAGCCCCGGGACTAGCGGGGTGGGGACCCAGTACTTC
TRBJ1-5	17	.	TRBV2	.	CASSERRGGDSNQPQHF	TGTGCCAGCAGTGAACGACGGGGGGGAGATAGCAATCAGCCCCAGCATTTT
TRBJ2-1	17	.	TRBV4-2	TRBD2	CASSQEGRGAWVNEQFF	TGTGCCAGCAGCCAAGAAGGGCGGGGGGCCTGGGTGAATGAGCAGTTCTTC
TRBJ1-1	14	.	TRBV9	.	CASSEGAGHTEAFF	TGTGCCAGCAGCGAAGGGGCAGGGCACACTGAAGCTTTCTTT
TRBJ2-3	16	.	TRBV30	TRBD2	CAWSVLSGGSTDTQYF	TGTGCCTGGAGTGTATTATCGGGGGGGAGCACAGATACGCAGTATTTT
TRBJ2-1	16	.	TRBV6-1	TRBD2	CASSENPAGVGNEQFF	TGTGCCAGCAGTGAAAACCCAGCGGGAGTGGGCAATGAGCAGTTCTTC
TRBJ1-1	14	.	TRBV5-1	.	CASSLARGNTEAFF	TGCGCCAGCAGCTTGGCTCGGGGGAACACTGAAGCTTTCTTT
TRBJ1-2	15	.	TRBV7-2	.	CASSLASTGNYGYTF	TGTGCCAGCAGCTTAGCGTCGACAGGAAACTATGGCTACACCTTC
TRBJ2-1	16	.	TRBV6-5	.	CASSYSTEYSYNEQFF	TGTGCCAGCAGTTACTCGACGGAGTACTCCTACAATGAGCAGTTCTTC
TRBJ2-3	13	once	TRBV2	.	CASKKEGADTQYF	TGTGCCAGCAAAAAAGAGGGGGCAGATACGCAGTATTTT
TRBJ2-3	18	.	TRBV28	TRBD2	CASSLVTSGRARRDTQYF	TGTGCCAGCAGTTTGGTGACTAGCGGGAGGGCCAGGAGAGATACGCAGTATTTT
TRBJ1-1	10	few	TRBV7-9	.	CAIEGTEAFF	TGTGCCATCGAGGGAACTGAAGCTTTCTTT
TRBJ2-2	16	.	TRBV5-6	TRBD2	CASSLTSGGYTGELFF	TGTGCCAGCAGCTTAACTAGCGGGGGTTACACCGGGGAGCTGTTTTTT
TRBJ2-3	15	.	TRBV6-1	TRBD1	CASNSRQGATDTQYF	TGTGCCAGCAACTCCAGACAGGGGGCTACAGATACGCAGTATTTT